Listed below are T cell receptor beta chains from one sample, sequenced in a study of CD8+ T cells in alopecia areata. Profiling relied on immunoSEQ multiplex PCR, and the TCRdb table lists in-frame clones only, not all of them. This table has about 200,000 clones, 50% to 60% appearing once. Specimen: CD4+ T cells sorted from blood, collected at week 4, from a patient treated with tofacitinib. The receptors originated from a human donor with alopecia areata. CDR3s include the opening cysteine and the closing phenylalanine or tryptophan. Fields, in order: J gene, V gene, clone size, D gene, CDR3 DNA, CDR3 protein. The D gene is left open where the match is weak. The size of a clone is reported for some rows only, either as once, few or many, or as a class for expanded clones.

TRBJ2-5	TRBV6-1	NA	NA	TGTGCCAGCAGTCTGGGCAGGGGAAGGGAGGAGACCCAGTACTTC	CASSLGRGREETQYF
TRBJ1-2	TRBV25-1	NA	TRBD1	TGTGCCAGCAGGCCAGGGGGCGGGGTACGGGCTAACTATGGCTACACCTTC	CASRPGGGVRANYGYTF
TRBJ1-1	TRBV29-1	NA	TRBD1	TGCAGCGTGGGACAGCGACTGAACACTGAAGCTTTCTTT	CSVGQRLNTEAFF
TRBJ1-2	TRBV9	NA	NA	TGTGCCAGCCTGGGGGTCTTCTATGGCTACACCTTC	CASLGVFYGYTF
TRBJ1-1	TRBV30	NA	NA	TGTGCCTGGAGTGAGACCTACGGGGAAGCTTTCTTT	CAWSETYGEAFF
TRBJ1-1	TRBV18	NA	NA	TGTGCCAGCTCACCGCGGGAGGATCGCACTGAAGCTTTCTTT	CASSPREDRTEAFF
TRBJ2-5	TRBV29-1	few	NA	TGCAGCACCCGGACCCGCCAAGAGACCCAGTACTTC	CSTRTRQETQYF
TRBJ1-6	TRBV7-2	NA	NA	TGTGCCAGCAGCTTCAGAGGGGGGGAATCACCCCTCCACTTT	CASSFRGGESPLHF
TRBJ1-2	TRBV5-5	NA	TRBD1	TGTGCCAGCATCCCGGACAGGGCGAGTCGGTTCGGTGGCTACACCTTC	CASIPDRASRFGGYTF
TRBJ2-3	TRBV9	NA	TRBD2	TGTGCCAGCAGCGTAGTGACGGGGGGGTCAGATACGCAGTATTTT	CASSVVTGGSDTQYF
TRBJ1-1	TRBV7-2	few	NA	TGTGCCAGCAGCTTAGGGGGGCACGAGGCTGAAGCTTTCTTT	CASSLGGHEAEAFF
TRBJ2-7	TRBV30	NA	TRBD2	TGTGCCTGGAGGCGACGGGGGGGCTACGAGCAGTACTTC	CAWRRRGGYEQYF
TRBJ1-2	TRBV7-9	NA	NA	TGTGCCAGCAGCTTGAGGGAGTATGGCTACACCTTC	CASSLREYGYTF
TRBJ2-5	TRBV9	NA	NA	TGTGCCAGCAGTCCTAACCAAGAGACCCAGTACTTC	CASSPNQETQYF
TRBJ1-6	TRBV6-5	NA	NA	TGTGCCAGTCAGGGGTATAATTCACCCCTCCACTTT	CASQGYNSPLHF
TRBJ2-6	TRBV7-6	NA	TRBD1	TGTGCCAGCAGCCGTCCGACAGGGTCCTCTGGGGCCAACGTCCTGACTTTC	CASSRPTGSSGANVLTF
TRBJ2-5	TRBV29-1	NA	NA	TGCAGCGTTGGGAGGGGCAGGGCTGAGACCCAGTACTTC	CSVGRGRAETQYF
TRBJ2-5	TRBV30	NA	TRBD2	TGTGCCTGGAACCCAAACGGGGGGAAGGGTGAGACCCAGTACTTC	CAWNPNGGKGETQYF
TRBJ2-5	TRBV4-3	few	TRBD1	TGCGCCAGCAGCCGTAACAGGGGGAGGGAGACCCAGTACTTC	CASSRNRGRETQYF
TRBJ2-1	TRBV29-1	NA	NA	TGCAGCGTTGAGGTTGTGGATCAGTTCTTC	CSVEVVDQFF
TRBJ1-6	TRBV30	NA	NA	TGTGCCTGGAGTGGCCAGGGTTTCGGTTCACCCCTCCACTTT	CAWSGQGFGSPLHF
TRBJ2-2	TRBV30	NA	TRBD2	TGTGCCTGGAGAGCGGGGGCCCGATACGCGAACACCGGGGAGCTGTTTTTT	CAWRAGARYANTGELFF
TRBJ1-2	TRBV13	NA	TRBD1	TGTGCCAGCAGAAAGGGGACAGGGGGCAATGGCTACACCTTC	CASRKGTGGNGYTF
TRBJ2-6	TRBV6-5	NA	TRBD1	TGTGCCAGCCTGGGACAGGGAGGTGCCAACGTCCTGACTTTC	CASLGQGGANVLTF
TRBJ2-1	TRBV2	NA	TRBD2	TGTGCCAGCAGAATGACTAGCGGGGGGGGAAGCTCCTACAATGAGCAGTTCTTC	CASRMTSGGGSSYNEQFF
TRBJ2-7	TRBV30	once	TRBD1	TGTGCCTGGAGATCAGGACAGGGATTCACCTACGAGCAGTACTTC	CAWRSGQGFTYEQYF
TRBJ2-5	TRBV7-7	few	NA	TGTGCTAGCAGCCAAGGACAGTTACAAGAGACCCAGTACTTC	CASSQGQLQETQYF
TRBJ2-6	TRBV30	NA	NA	TGTGCCTGGATAACTGGGGCCAACGTCCTGACTTTC	CAWITGANVLTF
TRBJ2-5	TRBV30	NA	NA	TGTGCCTGGAGTCAAAGGTCAGAGACCCAGTACTTC	CAWSQRSETQYF
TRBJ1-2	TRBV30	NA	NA	TGTGCCTGGAGTTTAAACAGGGCTGGCTACACCTTC	CAWSLNRAGYTF
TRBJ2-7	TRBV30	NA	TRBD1	TGTGCCTGGAGTGGGGACAGGGCCCACGAGCAGTACTTC	CAWSGDRAHEQYF
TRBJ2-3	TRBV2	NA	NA	TGTGCCAGCAGTGAAGGGCAGGGATTAGATACGCAGTATTTT	CASSEGQGLDTQYF
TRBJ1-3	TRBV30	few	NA	TGTGCCTGGAGTGACCGCCCGAGCTCTGGAAACACCATATATTTT	CAWSDRPSSGNTIYF
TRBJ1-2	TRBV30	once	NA	TGTGCCTGGAGTGTAATGGGGGACTATGGCTACACCTTC	CAWSVMGDYGYTF
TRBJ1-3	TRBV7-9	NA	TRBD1	TGTGCCAGCAGCCAAGGGGGCGCGGGTGGAAACACCATATATTTT	CASSQGGAGGNTIYF
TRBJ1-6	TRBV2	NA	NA	TGTGCCAGCAGTGAAGCGCGATCCTCACCCCTCCACTTT	CASSEARSSPLHF
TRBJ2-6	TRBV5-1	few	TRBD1	TGCGCCAGCAGCTTGGGTACAGGGGGTTCGCTCTCTGGGGCCAACGTCCTGACTTTC	CASSLGTGGSLSGANVLTF
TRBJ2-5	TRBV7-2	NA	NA	TGTGCCAGCAGCTTAGGCAGGGCCGGGGAGACCCAGTACTTC	CASSLGRAGETQYF
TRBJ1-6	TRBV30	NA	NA	TGTGCCTGGAATTGGCTAGGTAATTCACCCCTCCACTTT	CAWNWLGNSPLHF
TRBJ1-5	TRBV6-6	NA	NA	TGTGCCAGCAGTCTTTACAGGGATCAGCCCCAGCATTTT	CASSLYRDQPQHF
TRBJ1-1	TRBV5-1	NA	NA	TGCGCCAGCAGCTTGTTCGGGGGATTCAAGAACACTGAAGCTTTCTTT	CASSLFGGFKNTEAFF
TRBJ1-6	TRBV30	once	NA	TGTGCCTGGAATTTACCAGAATCACCCCTCCACTTT	CAWNLPESPLHF
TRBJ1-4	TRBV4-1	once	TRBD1	TGCGCCAGCAGCCAAGGGACAGGGTATGGAAAACTGTTTTTT	CASSQGTGYGKLFF
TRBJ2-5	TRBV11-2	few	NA	TGTGCCAGCAGCTTAGCGGGGGAGACCCAAGAGACCCAGTACTTC	CASSLAGETQETQYF
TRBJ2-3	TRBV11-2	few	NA	TGTGCCAGCACCCAGTGGGTAGATACGCAGTATTTT	CASTQWVDTQYF
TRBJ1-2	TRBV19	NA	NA	TGTGCCAGTAGTGCCCCCGGGACCGGCTATGGCTACACCTTC	CASSAPGTGYGYTF
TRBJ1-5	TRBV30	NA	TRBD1	TGTGCCTGCCTGGGACAGGGGGATCAGCCCCAGCATTTT	CACLGQGDQPQHF
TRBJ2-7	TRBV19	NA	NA	TGTGCCAGCAGGCCAGCAACCTCCTACGAGCAGTACTTC	CASRPATSYEQYF
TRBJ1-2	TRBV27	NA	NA	TGTGCCAGCAGTTTATCGGCAGGGAATGGCTACACCTTC	CASSLSAGNGYTF
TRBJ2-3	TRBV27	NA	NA	TGTGCCAGCAGTTTAGGGTCCTGGTATGGTACAGATACGCAGTATTTT	CASSLGSWYGTDTQYF
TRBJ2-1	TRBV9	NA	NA	TGTGCCAGCAGCGTCGGGACCACCCACTACAATGAGCAGTTCTTC	CASSVGTTHYNEQFF
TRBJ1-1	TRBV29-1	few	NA	TGCAGCGTTGAAGGGGGTGGGCGGAACACTGAAGCTTTCTTT	CSVEGGGRNTEAFF
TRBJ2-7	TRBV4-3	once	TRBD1	TGCGCCAGCAGCTACGGGACAGGGGACCACGAGCAGTACTTC	CASSYGTGDHEQYF
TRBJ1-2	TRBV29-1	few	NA	TGCAGCGTTAAGGACAGAGCTAACTATGGCTACACCTTC	CSVKDRANYGYTF
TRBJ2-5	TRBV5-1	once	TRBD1	TGCGCCAGCAGCTTGGATACAGGGGTCTTGGAGACCCAGTACTTC	CASSLDTGVLETQYF
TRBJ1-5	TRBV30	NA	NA	TGTGCCTGGGCCCCGGGGGGGAGTCAGCCCCAGCATTTT	CAWAPGGSQPQHF
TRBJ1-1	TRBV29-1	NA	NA	TGCAGCGTTCGAGGGGTACTAAACGCTGAAGCTTTCTTT	CSVRGVLNAEAFF
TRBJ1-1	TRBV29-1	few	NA	TGCAGCGCCTTCACTGGACGGATGAACACTGAAGCTTTCTTT	CSAFTGRMNTEAFF
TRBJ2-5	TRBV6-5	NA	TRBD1	TGTGCCAGCAGGAAACCGGGACAGCTACAAGAGACCCAGTACTTC	CASRKPGQLQETQYF